This entry lists 5 T cell receptor beta chains sequenced from one sample in a study of shared clonotypes between healthy human individuals. Some clones are missing from TCRdb's copy, which holds only in-frame ones; the method was immunoSEQ multiplex PCR. Here the sample spans some 1.5 million clones, roughly 96% being singletons. Sequenced input: naive CD4+ T cells sorted from blood. Subset reported: CD45RA+ positively selected. Receptors were obtained from a man aged 30 to 39 in good health.

V usage is TRBV5-1 and J usage is TRBJ1-3, with D perhaps TRBD1 (5 bases). The CDR3 runs 14 residues. V lost 1 base to trimming and J lost 1 base, with 6 bases between them. Germline CDR1 reads SGHRS; CDR2 reads YFSETQ. The CDR3 loop is CASSLPGSGNTIYF. For the CDR3, the DNA is TGCGCCAGCAGCTTGCCAGGGTCTGGAAACACCATATATTTT.

A note on this clone: Other nucleotide sequences from this sample produce the same CDR3. This chain joins TRBV7-9 and TRBJ2-7; 7 nucleotides agree with TRBD2. Losses at the gene ends were 1 base for V and 1 base for J; bases not matched to a gene: 1. CDR1 and CDR2 from the germline V gene are SEHNR and FQNEAQ (reference sequence). The CDR3 is 14 amino acids. The CDR3: CASSLVSGSYEQYF. CDR3 DNA sequence: TGTGCCAGCAGCTTAGTTAGCGGGTCCTACGAGCAGTACTTC. Full variable domain (missing parts from reference TRBV7-9 and TRBJ2-7): DTGVSQNPRHKITKRGQNVTFRCDPISEHNRLYWYRQTLGQGPEFLTYFQNEAQLEKSRLLSDRFSAERPKGSFSTLEIQRTEQGDSAMYLCASSLVSGSYEQYFGPGTRLTVT.

The J gene is TRBJ2-3, the V gene TRBV11-2, with D tentatively TRBD2 (5 bases). V gave up 5 bases and J gave up 5 bases, with 23 bases separating them. There are 17 residues in the CDR3. Per the germline V gene, CDR1 is SGHAT and CDR2 is FQNNGV. For the CDR3, the DNA is TGTGCCAGCAGCCGCTCTTCTAACTCTGAGAGGGAAGATACGCAGTATTTT. This sequence encodes CASSRSSNSEREDTQYF. The full variable domain, its missing parts supplied by reference TRBV11-2 and TRBJ2-3, is EAGVAQSPRYKIIEKRQSVAFWCNPISGHATLYWYQQILGQGPKLLIQFQNNGVVDDSQLPKDRFSAERLKGVDSTLKIQPAKLEDSAVYLCASSRSSNSEREDTQYFGPGTRLTVL.

The CDR3 region has the DNA TGCGCCAGCAGCTTGCCCGGGACCCCCACAGATACGCAGTATTTT. This codes for CASSLPGTPTDTQYF. This chain joins TRBV5-1 and TRBJ2-3; either TRBD1 or TRBD2 may supply D (5 bases each). This CDR3 spans 15 amino acids. Germline values: CDR1 SGHRS, CDR2 YFSETQ. V was clipped by 1 base and J by 2 bases, with 11 bases between them.

This sequence joins TRBV30 and TRBJ2-7; D is perhaps TRBD1 (6 bases). Germline V gives CDR1 GTSNPN, CDR2 SVGIG (reference sequence). Trimming shortened V by 1 base and J by 0 bases, and 10 bases separated the two germline ends. CDR3 length: 14 residues. CDR3 protein: CAWSGQAISYEQYF. CDR3 bases: TGTGCCTGGAGTGGACAGGCCATCTCCTACGAGCAGTACTTC.